The 18 T cell receptor beta chains below were found in one sample sequenced in a study of shared clonotypes between healthy human individuals. Clones were sequenced by immunoSEQ multiplex PCR, and TCRdb holds only the in-frame ones, with some missing. This table has millions of clones, approximately 93% appearing once. Material for sequencing was naive CD4+ T cells from PBMCs. Stated subset: CD45RA+ positively selected. The receptor source for this set is a man between 18 and 29 years old in good health. Some clones in this sample may be carry-over from other donors' samples.

CDR3 nucleotide sequence: TGTGCCAGCAGCCGCCGAATGGGTGGGAACACAGATACGCAGTATTTT. This sequence encodes CASSRRMGGNTDTQYF. The chain links TRBV4-2 to TRBJ2-3, with D hard to call. Trimming cost V 4 bases and J 2 bases, with 16 bases left between them. Germline V gene lookup returns CDR1 LGHNA and CDR2 YNFKEQ. The CDR3 has 16 residues.

This clone was seen once. The chain employs TRBV2 and TRBJ2-1, with D uncertain. The V end lost 0 bases, the J end lost 7 bases, and 10 bases lay between the germline ends. The CDR3 runs to 14 residues. Looked up from germline, CDR1 is SNHLY and CDR2 is FYNNEI. The CDR3 protein is CASSEALPENEQFF. The CDR3 DNA sequence: TGTGCCAGCAGTGAAGCGCTTCCGGAGAATGAGCAGTTCTTC. Drawing the rest from reference TRBV2 and TRBJ2-1, the complete variable domain is EPEVTQTPSHQVTQMGQEVILRCVPISNHLYFYWYRQILGQKVEFLVSFYNNEISEKSEIFDDQFSVERPDGSNFTLKIRSTKLEDSAMYFCASSEALPENEQFFGPGTRLTVL.

V and J are TRBV27 and TRBJ2-5, with 7 bases that match TRBD2. CDR1 and CDR2 (germline): MNHEY, SMNVEV (reference sequence). This CDR3 has 17 residues. Unmatched junction bases numbered 12, after V lost 5 bases and J lost 0 bases. CDR3 nucleotide sequence: TGTGCCAGCAGTCCCCGGCTGGGGAGGGCGTACCAAGAGACCCAGTACTTC. This encodes CASSPRLGRAYQETQYF.

The genes are TRBV28 and TRBJ2-3; 10 nucleotides line up with TRBD2. V lost 3 bases and J lost 4; bases outside the gene matches: 16. The CDR3 totals 19 residues. CDR1 and CDR2 from the germline V gene are MDHEN and SYDVKM. CDR3 bases: TGTGCCAGCAGTTTCAGGATGCTCAGGCTAGCGGGAGCGTCAGATACGCAGTATTTT. It codes for CASSFRMLRLAGASDTQYF.

The chain combines TRBV19 with TRBJ1-1, with 8 bases matching TRBD1. Germline V gene data show CDR1 as LNHDA and CDR2 as SQIVND (reference sequence). This CDR3 comprises 16 residues. V lost 5 bases and J lost 2; bases outside the gene matches: 10. CDR3 nucleotide sequence: TGTGCCAGTAGTTCCCGGACAGGGATGATTAACACTGAAGCTTTCTTT. Translation gives CASSSRTGMINTEAFF.

The table lists this clone with a few counts. The V call is TRBV10-3, the J call TRBJ2-1, with 7 positions matching TRBD2. With 9 bases clipped from V and 2 bases from J, the junction kept 4 bases outside the gene matches. Germline CDR1 ENHRY, CDR2 SYGVKD. The CDR3 runs to 13 residues. The CDR3 loop reads CAIGAGAYNEQFF. The CDR3 DNA is TGTGCCATTGGGGCGGGAGCCTACAATGAGCAGTTCTTC.

The V call is TRBV19, the J call TRBJ2-7; the D gene could be TRBD1 or TRBD2 (6 bases each). V dropped 3 bases and J dropped 4 bases, with 13 bases sitting between them. Germline lookup yields CDR1 LNHDA and CDR2 SQIVND (reference sequence). The CDR3 spans 14 residues. The CDR3 reads CASSIPGARYEQYF. As DNA, the CDR3 is TGTGCCAGTAGTATCCCGGGGGCGCGGTACGAGCAGTACTTC.

The chain employs TRBV29-1 and TRBJ2-5; the D gene is possibly TRBD2 (6 bases). Trimming removed 6 bases at V and 3 bases at J, with 14 bases between. The V gene's germline CDR1 is SQVTM and CDR2 ANQGSEA. The CDR3 is 13 residues long. The CDR3 is CSVGYRREETQYF. CDR3 DNA: TGCAGCGTGGGTTATCGGAGGGAAGAGACCCAGTACTTC.

The CDR3 loop is CASSLAGGPDEQYF. CDR3 bases: TGTGCCAGCAGTCTAGCGGGAGGGCCCGACGAGCAGTACTTC. The genes are TRBV6-6 and TRBJ2-7, with 12 bases fitting TRBD2. This CDR3 contains 14 residues. Germline V lookup: CDR1 MNHNY, CDR2 SVGAGI (reference sequence). The V segment lost 5 bases and the J segment 5 bases; nucleotides outside the gene matches: 4.

The chain employs TRBV7-9 and TRBJ2-3; TRBD1 agrees at 9 bases. The CDR3 extends over 15 amino acids. The ends lost 5 bases at V and 0 bases at J; junction bases unmatched: 3. CDR1 is SEHNR and CDR2 is FQNEAQ in the germline V gene (reference sequence). CDR3 protein: CASSGQGISTDTQYF. The DNA for the CDR3 is TGTGCCAGCAGCGGACAGGGGATAAGCACAGATACGCAGTATTTT.

This clone was observed a handful of times. This chain uses TRBV6-1 with TRBJ2-5, with 7 bases matching TRBD2. Germline-derived CDR1 and CDR2 are MNHNS and SASEGT. The CDR3 totals 11 residues. The V and J ends lost 6 bases and 5 bases, in that order; junction bases with no gene match: 0. CDR3 protein: CASRGGETQYF. The CDR3 nucleotides are TGTGCCAGCAGGGGGGGGGAGACCCAGTACTTC.

This chain joins TRBV4-2 and TRBJ1-1; TRBD1 agrees at 7 bases. Trimming removed 0 bases from V and 0 bases from J; junction bases left unmatched: 10. Germline V gives CDR1 LGHNA, CDR2 YNFKEQ. There are 18 residues in the CDR3. The CDR3 DNA follows: TGTGCCAGCAGCCAAGAAGAGAACCAGGGGGTCATGAACACTGAAGCTTTCTTT. Its protein is CASSQEENQGVMNTEAFF.

This sequence joins TRBV7-6 and TRBJ1-2, with TRBD1 matching over 7 bases. Germline V gene sequence: CDR1 SGHVS, CDR2 FNYEAQ. The junction had 8 bases not matched to a gene; V was cut back by 5 bases and J by 2 bases. This CDR3 has 15 amino acids. CDR3 DNA: TGTGCCAGCAGCCCCACGGACAGGTCCAACTATGGCTACACCTTC. It codes for CASSPTDRSNYGYTF.

In its sample, this clone was seen once. The V call is TRBV6-6, the J call TRBJ2-2, with 12 bases aligning to TRBD1. The CDR3 loop spans 16 amino acids. CDR1 and CDR2 from the germline V gene are MNHNY and SVGAGI (reference sequence). V lost 6 bases, J lost 6 bases, and 8 bases stayed unmatched. As DNA, the CDR3 is TGTGCCAGCAGACCCCTCGGGACAGGGGGCTCCGGGGAGCTGTTTTTT. It is translated as CASRPLGTGGSGELFF.

The J gene is TRBJ1-2, the V gene TRBV19; D not resolved. CDR3 size: 14 residues. Trimming pared 9 bases from V and 4 bases from J, leaving 18 bases between. CDR1 LNHDA and CDR2 SQIVND come from the germline V gene (reference sequence). DNA of the CDR3: TGTGCCAGCCTCCCCCGAGCTTTCCTCTATGGCTACACCTTC. It is translated as CASLPRAFLYGYTF.

The rearrangement uses TRBV27 and TRBJ2-2; the D gene is possibly TRBD2 (7 bases). V lost 4 bases, J lost 7 bases, and 16 bases lay in between. The germline V gene has CDR1 MNHEY and CDR2 SMNVEV (reference sequence). The CDR3 is 15 amino acids. The CDR3 spells CASSSPRGGSGELFF. The CDR3 region has the DNA TGTGCCAGCAGTTCCCCGAGGGGGGGGAGCGGGGAGCTGTTTTTT.

This chain links TRBV6-4 with TRBJ2-1, with D maybe TRBD2 (6 bases). V lost 3 bases and J 9 bases, leaving 6 bases between the germline ends. Germline lookup yields CDR1 MRHNA and CDR2 SNTAGT. This CDR3 spans 11 amino acids. The CDR3, as DNA: TGTGCCAGCAGTGAGGGGGGTGAGCAGTTCTTC. Amino acids: CASSEGGEQFF.

This chain joins TRBV6-5 and TRBJ1-1; 10 bases fit TRBD1. V dropped 6 bases and J dropped 8; count of bases not matched to a gene: 6. The germline CDR1 and CDR2 sequences are MNHEY and SVGAGI. The CDR3 totals 13 residues. In DNA form, the CDR3 reads TGTGCCAGCAGGTCGACAGGGGGCTCAGAAGCTTTCTTT. The encoded protein is CASRSTGGSEAFF.